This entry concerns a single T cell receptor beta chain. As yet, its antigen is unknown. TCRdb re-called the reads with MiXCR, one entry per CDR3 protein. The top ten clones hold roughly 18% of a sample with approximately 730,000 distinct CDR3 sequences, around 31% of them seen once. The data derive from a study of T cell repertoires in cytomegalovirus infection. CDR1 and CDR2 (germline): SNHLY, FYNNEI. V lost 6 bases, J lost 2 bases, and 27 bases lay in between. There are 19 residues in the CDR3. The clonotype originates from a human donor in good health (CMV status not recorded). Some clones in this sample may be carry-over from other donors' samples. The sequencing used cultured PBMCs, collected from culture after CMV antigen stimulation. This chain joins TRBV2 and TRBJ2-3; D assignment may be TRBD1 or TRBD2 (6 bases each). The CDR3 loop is CASRPPGSRGPMVTDTQYF. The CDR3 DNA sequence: TGTGCCAGCAGGCCTCCCGGGAGCAGGGGCCCAATGGTCACAGATACGCAGTATTTT.